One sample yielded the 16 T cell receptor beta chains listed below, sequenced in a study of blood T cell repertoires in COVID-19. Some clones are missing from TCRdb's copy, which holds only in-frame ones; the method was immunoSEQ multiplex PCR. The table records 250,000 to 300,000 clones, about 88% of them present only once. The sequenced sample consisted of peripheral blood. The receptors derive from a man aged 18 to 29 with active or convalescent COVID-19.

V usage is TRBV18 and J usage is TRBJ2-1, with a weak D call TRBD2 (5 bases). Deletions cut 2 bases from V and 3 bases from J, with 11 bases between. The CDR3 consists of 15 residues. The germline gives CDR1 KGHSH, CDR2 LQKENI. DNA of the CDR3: TGTGCCAGCTCACCAGCCGGGGAGAACTACAATGAGCAGTTCTTC. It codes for CASSPAGENYNEQFF.

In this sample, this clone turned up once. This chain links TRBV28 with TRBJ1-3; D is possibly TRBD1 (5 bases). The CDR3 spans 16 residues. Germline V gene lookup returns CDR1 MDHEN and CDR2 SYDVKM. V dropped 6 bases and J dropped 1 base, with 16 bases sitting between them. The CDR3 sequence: CASSRGAAGSGNTIYF. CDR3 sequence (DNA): TGTGCCAGCAGCCGAGGGGCCGCGGGGTCTGGAAACACCATATATTTT.

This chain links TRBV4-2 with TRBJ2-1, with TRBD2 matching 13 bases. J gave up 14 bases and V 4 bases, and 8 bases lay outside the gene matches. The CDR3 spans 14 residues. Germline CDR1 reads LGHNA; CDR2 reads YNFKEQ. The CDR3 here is CASSPGLAGALEFF. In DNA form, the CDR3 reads TGTGCCAGCAGCCCCGGACTAGCGGGGGCCCTTGAGTTCTTC.

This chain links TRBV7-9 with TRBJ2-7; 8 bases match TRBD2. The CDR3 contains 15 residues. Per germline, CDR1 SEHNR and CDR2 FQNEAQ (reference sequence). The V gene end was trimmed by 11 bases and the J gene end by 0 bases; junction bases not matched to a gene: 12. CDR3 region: CAHPWPGGLSYEQYF. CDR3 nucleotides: TGTGCCCACCCATGGCCGGGGGGGCTCTCCTACGAGCAGTACTTC.

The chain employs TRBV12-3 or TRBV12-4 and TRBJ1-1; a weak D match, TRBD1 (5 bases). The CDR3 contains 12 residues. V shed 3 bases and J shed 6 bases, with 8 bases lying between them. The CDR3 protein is CASSLEGPEAFF. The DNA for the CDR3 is TGTGCCAGCAGTTTGGAGGGGCCTGAAGCTTTCTTT.

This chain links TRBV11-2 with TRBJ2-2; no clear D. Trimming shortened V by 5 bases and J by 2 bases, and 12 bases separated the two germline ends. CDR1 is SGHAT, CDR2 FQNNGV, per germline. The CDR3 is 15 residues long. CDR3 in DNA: TGTGCCAGCAGCCCCGAACTCGGTAACACCGGGGAGCTGTTTTTT. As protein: CASSPELGNTGELFF.

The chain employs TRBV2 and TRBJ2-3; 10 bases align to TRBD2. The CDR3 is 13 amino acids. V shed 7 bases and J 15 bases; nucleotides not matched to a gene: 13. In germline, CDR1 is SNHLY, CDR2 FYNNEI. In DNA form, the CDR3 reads TGTGCCAGCATCCATCCTAGCGGGGGTCCAGTTTATTTT. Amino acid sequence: CASIHPSGGPVYF. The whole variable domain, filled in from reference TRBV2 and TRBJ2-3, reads EPEVTQTPSHQVTQMGQEVILRCVPISNHLYFYWYRQILGQKVEFLVSFYNNEISEKSEIFDDQFSVERPDGSNFTLKIRSTKLEDSAMYFCASIHPSGGPVYFGPGTRLTVL.

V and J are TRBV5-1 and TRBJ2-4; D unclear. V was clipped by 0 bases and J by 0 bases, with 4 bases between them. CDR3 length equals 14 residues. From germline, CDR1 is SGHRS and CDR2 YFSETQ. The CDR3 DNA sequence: TGCGCCAGCAGCTTGGGAGTAGCCAAAAACATTCAGTACTTC. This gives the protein CASSLGVAKNIQYF.

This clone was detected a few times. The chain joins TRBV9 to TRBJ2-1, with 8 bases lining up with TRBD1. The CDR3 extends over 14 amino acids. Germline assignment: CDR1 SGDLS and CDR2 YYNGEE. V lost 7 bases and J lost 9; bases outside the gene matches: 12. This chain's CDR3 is CASCRGQVLGEQFF. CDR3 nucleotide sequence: TGTGCCAGCTGCCGGGGACAGGTATTGGGTGAGCAGTTCTTC.

The DNA for the CDR3 is TGTGCCAGTAGCAGGGCGGGCGGTAGCGGGATAGGGTCCTACAATGAGCAGTTCTTC. Its translation: CASSRAGGSGIGSYNEQFF. V is TRBV19 and J is TRBJ2-1; TRBD2 matches 8 bases. Germline assignment: CDR1 LNHDA and CDR2 SQIVND (reference sequence). The CDR3 extends over 19 amino acids. The V and J ends lost 6 bases and 1 base, in that order; junction bases with no gene match: 17. The full variable domain, in which reference TRBV19 and TRBJ2-1 provide the parts outside the CDR3, is DGGITQSPKYLFRKEGQNVTLSCEQNLNHDAMYWYRQDPGQGLRLIYYSQIVNDFQKGDIAEGYSVSREKKESFPLTVTSAQKNPTAFYLCASSRAGGSGIGSYNEQFFGPGTRLTVL.

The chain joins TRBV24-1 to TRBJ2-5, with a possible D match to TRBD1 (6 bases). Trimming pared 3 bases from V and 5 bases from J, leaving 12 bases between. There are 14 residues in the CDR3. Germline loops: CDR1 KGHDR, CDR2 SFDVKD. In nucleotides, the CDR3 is TGTGCCACCAGTGATGCGCAGGGGATCGAGACCCAGTACTTC. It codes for CATSDAQGIETQYF.

CDR3 sequence (DNA): TGTGCCAGCAGGCCGGGAGGGTCGAAGACCCAGTACTTC. This sequence encodes CASRPGGSKTQYF. V usage is TRBV6-5 and J usage is TRBJ2-5; the match to TRBD2 covers 8 bases. Trimming at V came to 6 bases and at J to 6 bases, leaving 6 bases not matched to a gene. CDR3 length: 13 amino acids. The V gene's germline CDR1 is MNHEY and CDR2 SVGAGI.

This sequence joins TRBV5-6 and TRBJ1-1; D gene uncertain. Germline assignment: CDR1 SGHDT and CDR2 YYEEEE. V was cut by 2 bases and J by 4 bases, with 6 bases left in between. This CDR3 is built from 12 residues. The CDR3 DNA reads TGTGCCAGCAGCTTTTCGGGCACTGAAGCTTTCTTT. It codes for CASSFSGTEAFF.

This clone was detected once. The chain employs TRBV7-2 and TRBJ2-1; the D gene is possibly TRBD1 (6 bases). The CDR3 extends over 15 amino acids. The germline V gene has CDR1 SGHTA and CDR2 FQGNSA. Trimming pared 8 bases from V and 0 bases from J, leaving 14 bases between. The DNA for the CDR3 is TGTGCCAGCGCCTGGACAGCCTCCTCCTACAATGAGCAGTTCTTC. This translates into CASAWTASSYNEQFF.

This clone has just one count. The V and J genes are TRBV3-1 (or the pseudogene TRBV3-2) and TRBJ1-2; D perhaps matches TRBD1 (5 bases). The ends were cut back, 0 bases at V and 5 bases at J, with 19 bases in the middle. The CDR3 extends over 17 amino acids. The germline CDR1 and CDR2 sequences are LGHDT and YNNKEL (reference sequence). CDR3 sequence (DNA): TGTGCCAGCAGCCAAGATCGGATGTCTGGGGCCTTGTATGGCTACACCTTC. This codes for CASSQDRMSGALYGYTF.

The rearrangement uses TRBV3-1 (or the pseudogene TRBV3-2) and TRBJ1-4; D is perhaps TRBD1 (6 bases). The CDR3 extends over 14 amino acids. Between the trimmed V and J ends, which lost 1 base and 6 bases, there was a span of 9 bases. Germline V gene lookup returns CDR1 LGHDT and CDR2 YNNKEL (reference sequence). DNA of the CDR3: TGTGCCAGCAGCCAAGCACAGGGAGATGAAAAACTGTTTTTT. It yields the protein CASSQAQGDEKLFF.